Listed below are T cell receptor beta chains from one sample, sequenced in a study of blood T cell repertoires in COVID-19. The data were produced by immunoSEQ multiplex PCR, yet TCRdb's version contains in-frame clones alone and is incomplete. The data contain about 120,000 clones, around 90% of them singletons. Sequencing used peripheral blood. The receptors shown here come from a woman aged 55 to 70 with COVID-19, enrolled during active disease. CDR3s include the opening cysteine and the closing phenylalanine or tryptophan. A D gene is named only where the DNA matches it firmly. Rows may omit the clone size; those that give it use once, few, many or a size class.

D gene: .
V gene: TRBV3-1/TRBV3-2
clone size: .
J gene: TRBJ1-5
CDR3 DNA: TGTGCCAGCAGTGACGGGAGCAATCAGCCCCAGCATTTT
CDR3 protein: CASSDGSNQPQHF

D gene: TRBD1
V gene: TRBV5-4
clone size: .
J gene: TRBJ1-3
CDR3 DNA: TGTGCCAGCAGCGGCCCGGGACAGGGGGCAAGAGGAAACACCATATATTTT
CDR3 protein: CASSGPGQGARGNTIYF

D gene: .
V gene: TRBV5-1
clone size: once
J gene: TRBJ2-7
CDR3 DNA: TGCGCCAGCAGCTTGCAGGGAACCAGGGACGAGCAGTACTTC
CDR3 protein: CASSLQGTRDEQYF

D gene: TRBD1
V gene: TRBV28
clone size: .
J gene: TRBJ1-1
CDR3 DNA: TGTGCCAGCAGAAAGAGCGGACAGGTTGAAGCTTTCTTT
CDR3 protein: CASRKSGQVEAFF

D gene: .
V gene: TRBV18
clone size: .
J gene: TRBJ2-1
CDR3 DNA: TGTGCCAGCTCACCATTTCACGGAGGTATCGACAATGAGCAGTTCTTC
CDR3 protein: CASSPFHGGIDNEQFF

D gene: .
V gene: TRBV19
clone size: .
J gene: TRBJ1-1
CDR3 DNA: TGTGCCAGTAGCACCCGGGGGGTGAACACTGAAGCTTTCTTT
CDR3 protein: CASSTRGVNTEAFF

D gene: .
V gene: TRBV7-9
clone size: .
J gene: TRBJ1-5
CDR3 DNA: TGTGCCAGCAGCCAACCCGGTACGGATCAGCCCCAGCATTTT
CDR3 protein: CASSQPGTDQPQHF

D gene: .
V gene: TRBV23-1
clone size: .
J gene: TRBJ1-2
CDR3 DNA: TGCGCCAGGAGCGACAATCGAAATCAGAGGGCCCTCACTCCTAACTATGGCTACACCTTC
CDR3 protein: CARSDNRNQRALTPNYGYTF

D gene: TRBD1
V gene: TRBV7-2
clone size: .
J gene: TRBJ2-7
CDR3 DNA: TGTGCCAGCAGCTTAACTATGCAGGGGGCCCACGAGCAGTACTTC
CDR3 protein: CASSLTMQGAHEQYF

D gene: TRBD1
V gene: TRBV30
clone size: .
J gene: TRBJ1-2
CDR3 DNA: TGTGCCTGGACCCGACAGGGGGAGGTGCGTGGCTACACCTTC
CDR3 protein: CAWTRQGEVRGYTF

D gene: .
V gene: TRBV5-1
clone size: .
J gene: TRBJ1-2
CDR3 DNA: TGCGCCAGCAGCCCGCCTGACTATCTTGGCTACACCTTC
CDR3 protein: CASSPPDYLGYTF

D gene: .
V gene: TRBV19
clone size: .
J gene: TRBJ1-6
CDR3 DNA: TGTGCCAGTAGTAGTTCAGGGAGGTATTCACCCCTCCACTTT
CDR3 protein: CASSSSGRYSPLHF

D gene: .
V gene: TRBV11-2
clone size: .
J gene: TRBJ1-1
CDR3 DNA: TGTGCCAGCAGCTTAGGCGGACAGACCTACACTGAAGCTTTCTTT
CDR3 protein: CASSLGGQTYTEAFF

D gene: TRBD1
V gene: TRBV9
clone size: many
J gene: TRBJ1-2
CDR3 DNA: TGTGCCAGCAGCGTCTCCGGGACAGAGGCTTATGGCTACACCTTC
CDR3 protein: CASSVSGTEAYGYTF

D gene: TRBD1
V gene: TRBV18
clone size: .
J gene: TRBJ1-2
CDR3 DNA: TGTGCCAGCTCGCCCCGGGACAGGGTCTGGGGCTACACCTTC
CDR3 protein: CASSPRDRVWGYTF